The text below deals with one TCR beta chain. It has no known antigen specificity. The input lacks base qualities; no much larger clone sits a single base away. The data originate from a study of blood T cell repertoires in COVID-19 (dated by TCRdb to the early 2020s). Describing the broader study: Collaborator samples came from the United States, Italy and Spain and covered acute and convalescent phases of COVID-19. The repertoires were made available in a free public database intended to serve as a resource for research on the immune response to SARS-CoV-2. The prospective study material was composed of cDNA or gDNA derived from T cells, B-cell-depleted T cells, or PBMCs. Where available, HLA class I and class II types were taken from metadata supplied by the sample provider and were not determined by assay-based typing. The dataset comprised deeply sampled blood TCRbeta repertoires from subjects exposed to, actively infected with, or recovered from COVID-19. Nearly every sample came with metadata listing a de-identified subject ID, COVID-19 status, age in years and sex. Samples came from the ongoing ImmuneRACE study (first 160 participants) plus 1,254 subjects from 6 global collaborators.

V is reduced by 6 bases and J by 3 bases, leaving a spacing of 14 bases between them. Measured from the cysteine to the phenylalanine, the CDR3 is 14 residues long. Only the CDR3 DNA is retained, 42 bases long and in frame from the first base. CDR1 and CDR2 are read off the germline V gene as SNHLY and FYNNEI. The immunoSEQ Assay, a bias-controlled multiplex PCR, was used to amplify TCRbeta CDR3 regions from genomic DNA. Under the source paper's analysis protocol: Within the assay, amplification of reference gene primers was used to estimate how many nucleated cells each sample contained. Sequence reads were collapsed and filtered to measure the absolute abundance of every unique TCRbeta CDR3 rearrangement. For each sample, productive Simpson clonality was calculated by taking the square root of Simpson's diversity index across productive rearrangements. TCRdb stores this immuneACCESS table with in-frame sequences only. Part of the clones is absent; in the studies checked, under half of the shortfall reflects unresolved V genes, and no reason is known for the rest. V, J and clone size derive from that table, while D and trimming were established from the DNA sequence. The sample table contains fewer than 150,000 clones; only one count was recorded for about 82% of them. Jointly, the top ten make up around 3.2% of the sample.

Whole blood was collected in K2EDTA tubes by collaborating institutions according to the institutions' own protocols. Collaborator samples were shipped for TCRbeta analysis as frozen whole blood, isolated PBMCs, or DNA extracted from either sample type. The full study reports these points: The amount of clinical and demographic metadata varied by source and participant and was provided uncurated.

The material sequenced was peripheral blood. The rearrangement combines TRBV2 with TRBJ2-5, with a tentative D gene TRBD2 over 6 matching bases. This clonotype originated in a man aged 45-65 years with acute or convalescent COVID-19. CDR3 protein: CASSPLAGKETQYF. The DNA sequence is TGTGCCAGCAGCCCCCTGGCGGGAAAAGAGACCCAGTACTTC. Extended through the reference TRBV2 and TRBJ2-5 proteins, this CDR3 yields the full variable domain: EPEVTQTPSHQVTQMGQEVILRCVPISNHLYFYWYRQILGQKVEFLVSFYNNEISEKSEIFDDQFSVERPDGSNFTLKIRSTKLEDSAMYFCASSPLAGKETQYFGPGTRLLVL.